This TCR beta chain was captured by sequencing in a study of shared clonotypes between healthy human individuals. Study-level findings and limits: Larger estimated richness was generally seen in naive subsets than in memory subsets.

Recent vaccinations or acute infections were absent in the healthy HIV-negative adult donors. Only Caucasian adults living in Nashville, Tennessee served as donors. Here immunoSEQ multiplex PCR was the method, and the copy in TCRdb shows in-frame clones only, minus some. The sample comprises fewer than 850,000 clones, 90% of which are singletons, and 30% to 40% rests with the top ten. As to this clone: Its antigen is unknown.

The sample taken for sequencing was memory CD8+ T cells from PBMCs. Subset in this sample: CD45RO+ cells pooled with CCR7-negative TemRA cells. The TCR originated in a man younger than 35 in good health. Some clones in this sample may be carry-over from other donors' samples.

In DNA, the CDR3 is TGCGCCAGCAGCCCCGGACCACCGGGACAGGACTACGAGCAGTACTTC. This codes for CASSPGPPGQDYEQYF. The chain recombines TRBV5-1 with TRBJ2-7; 8 bases agree with TRBD1. Germline CDR1 is SGHRS and CDR2 is YFSETQ. V gave up 4 bases and J gave up 3 bases; unmatched junction bases: 12. The CDR3 runs 16 residues.